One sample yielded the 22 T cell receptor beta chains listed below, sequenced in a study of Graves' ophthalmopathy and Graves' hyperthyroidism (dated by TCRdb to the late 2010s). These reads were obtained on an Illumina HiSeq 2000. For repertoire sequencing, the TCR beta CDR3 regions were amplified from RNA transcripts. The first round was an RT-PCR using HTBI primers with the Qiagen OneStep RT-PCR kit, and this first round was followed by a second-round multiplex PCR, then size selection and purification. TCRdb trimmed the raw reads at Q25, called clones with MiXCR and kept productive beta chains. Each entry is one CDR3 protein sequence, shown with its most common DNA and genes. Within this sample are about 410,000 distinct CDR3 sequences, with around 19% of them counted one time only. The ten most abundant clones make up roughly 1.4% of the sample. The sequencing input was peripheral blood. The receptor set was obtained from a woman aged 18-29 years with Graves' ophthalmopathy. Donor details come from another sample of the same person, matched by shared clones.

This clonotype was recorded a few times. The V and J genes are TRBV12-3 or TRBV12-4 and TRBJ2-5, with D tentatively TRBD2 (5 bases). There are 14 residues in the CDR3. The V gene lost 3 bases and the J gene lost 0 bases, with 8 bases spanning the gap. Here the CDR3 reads CASSFWEYQETQYF. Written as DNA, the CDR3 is TGTGCCAGCAGTTTTTGGGAGTACCAAGAGACCCAGTACTTC.

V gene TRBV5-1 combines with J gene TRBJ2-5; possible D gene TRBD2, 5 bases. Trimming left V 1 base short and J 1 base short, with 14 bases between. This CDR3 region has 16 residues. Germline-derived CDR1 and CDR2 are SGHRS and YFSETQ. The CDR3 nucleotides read TGCGCCAGCAGCTTGTCGCTGGACGGACTCCAAGAGACCCAGTACTTC. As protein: CASSLSLDGLQETQYF.

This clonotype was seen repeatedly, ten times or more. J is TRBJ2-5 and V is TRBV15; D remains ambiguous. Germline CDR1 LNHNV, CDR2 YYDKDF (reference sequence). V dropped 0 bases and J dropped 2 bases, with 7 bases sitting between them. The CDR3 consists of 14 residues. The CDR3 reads CATSRDKPQETQYF. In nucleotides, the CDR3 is TGTGCCACCAGCAGAGACAAGCCTCAAGAGACCCAGTACTTC.

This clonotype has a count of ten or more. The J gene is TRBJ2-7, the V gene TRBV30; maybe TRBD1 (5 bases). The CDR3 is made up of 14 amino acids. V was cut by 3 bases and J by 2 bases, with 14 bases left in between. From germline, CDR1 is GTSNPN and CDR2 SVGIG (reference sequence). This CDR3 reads CAWSLTSGPYEQYF. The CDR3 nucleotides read TGTGCCTGGAGCTTAACGTCAGGGCCCTACGAGCAGTACTTC. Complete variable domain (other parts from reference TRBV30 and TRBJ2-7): SQTIHQWPATLVQPVGSPLSLECTVEGTSNPNLYWYRQAAGRGLQLLFYSVGIGQISSEVPQNLSASRPQDRQFILSSKKLLLSDSGFYLCAWSLTSGPYEQYFGPGTRLTVT.

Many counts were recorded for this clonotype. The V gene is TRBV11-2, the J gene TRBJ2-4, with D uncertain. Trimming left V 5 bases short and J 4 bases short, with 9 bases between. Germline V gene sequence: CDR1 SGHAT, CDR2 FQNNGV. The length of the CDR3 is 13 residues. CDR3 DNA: TGTGCCAGCAGCGATGCCCTGAAAAACATTCAGTACTTC. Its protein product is CASSDALKNIQYF.

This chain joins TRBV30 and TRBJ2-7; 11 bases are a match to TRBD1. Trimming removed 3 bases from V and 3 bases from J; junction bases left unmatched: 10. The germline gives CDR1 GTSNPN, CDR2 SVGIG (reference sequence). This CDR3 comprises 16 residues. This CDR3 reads CAWSPSTGTGGYEQYF. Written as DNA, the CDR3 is TGTGCCTGGAGCCCTTCCACCGGGACAGGGGGCTACGAGCAGTACTTC.

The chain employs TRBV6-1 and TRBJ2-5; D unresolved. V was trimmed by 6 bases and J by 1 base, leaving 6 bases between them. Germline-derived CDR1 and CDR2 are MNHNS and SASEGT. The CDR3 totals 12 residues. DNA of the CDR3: TGTGCCAGCAGCTGGATCCAAGAGACCCAGTACTTC. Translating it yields CASSWIQETQYF.

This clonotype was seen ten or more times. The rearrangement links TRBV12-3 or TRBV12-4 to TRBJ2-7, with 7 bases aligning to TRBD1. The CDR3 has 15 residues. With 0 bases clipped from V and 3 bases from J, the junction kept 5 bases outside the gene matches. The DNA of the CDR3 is TGTGCCAGCAGTTTAGCAGGACAGGCCTACTACGAGCAGTACTTC. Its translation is CASSLAGQAYYEQYF.

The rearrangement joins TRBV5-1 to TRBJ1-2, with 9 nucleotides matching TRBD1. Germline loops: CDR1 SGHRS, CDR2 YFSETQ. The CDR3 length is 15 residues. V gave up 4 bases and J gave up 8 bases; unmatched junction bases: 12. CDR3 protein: CASSTSGGQGLGYTF. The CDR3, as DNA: TGCGCCAGCAGCACCTCCGGGGGACAGGGTCTCGGCTACACCTTC.

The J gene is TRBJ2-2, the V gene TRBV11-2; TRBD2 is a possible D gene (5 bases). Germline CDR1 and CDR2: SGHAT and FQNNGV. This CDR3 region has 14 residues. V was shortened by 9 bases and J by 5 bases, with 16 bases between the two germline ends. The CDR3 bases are TGTGCCAGTAAAGTTAAGCGGCTAACCGGGGAGCTGTTTTTT. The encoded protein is CASKVKRLTGELFF.

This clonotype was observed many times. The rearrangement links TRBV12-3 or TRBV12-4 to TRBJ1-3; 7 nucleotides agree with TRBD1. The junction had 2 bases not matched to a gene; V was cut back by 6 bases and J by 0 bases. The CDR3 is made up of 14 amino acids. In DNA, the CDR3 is TGTGCCAGCAGGGGGGACAGCTCTGGAAACACCATATATTTT. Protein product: CASRGDSSGNTIYF.

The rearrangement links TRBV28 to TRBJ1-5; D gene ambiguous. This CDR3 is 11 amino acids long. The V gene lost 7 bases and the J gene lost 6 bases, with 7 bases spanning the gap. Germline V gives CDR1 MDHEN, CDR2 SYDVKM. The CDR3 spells CASTSGQPQHF. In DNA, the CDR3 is TGTGCCAGCACCTCAGGTCAGCCCCAGCATTTT.

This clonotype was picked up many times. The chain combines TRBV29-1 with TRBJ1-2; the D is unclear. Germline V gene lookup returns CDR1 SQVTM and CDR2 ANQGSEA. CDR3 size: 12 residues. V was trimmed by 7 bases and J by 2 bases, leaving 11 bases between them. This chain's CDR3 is CSARTENYGYTF. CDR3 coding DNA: TGCAGCGCCCGGACGGAGAACTATGGCTACACCTTC.

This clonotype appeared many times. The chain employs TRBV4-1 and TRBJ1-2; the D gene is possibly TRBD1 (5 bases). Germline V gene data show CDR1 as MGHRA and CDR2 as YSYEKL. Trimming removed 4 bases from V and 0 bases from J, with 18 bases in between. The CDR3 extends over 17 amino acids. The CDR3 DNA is TGCGCCAGCAGCCCATGGGGCGGGAAGGTCTCTAACTATGGCTACACCTTC. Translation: CASSPWGGKVSNYGYTF.

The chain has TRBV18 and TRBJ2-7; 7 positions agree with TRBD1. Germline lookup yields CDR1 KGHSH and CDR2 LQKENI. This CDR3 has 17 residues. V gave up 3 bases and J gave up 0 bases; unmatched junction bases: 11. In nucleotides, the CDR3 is TGTGCCAGCTCACCTCAAATCCGACAGGGATCCTCCTACGAGCAGTACTTC. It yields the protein CASSPQIRQGSSYEQYF. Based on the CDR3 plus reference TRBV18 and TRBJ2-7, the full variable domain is NAGVMQNPRHLVRRRGQEARLRCSPMKGHSHVYWYRQLPEEGLKFMVYLQKENIIDESGMPKERFSAEFPKEGPSILRIQQVVRGDSAAYFCASSPQIRQGSSYEQYFGPGTRLTVT.

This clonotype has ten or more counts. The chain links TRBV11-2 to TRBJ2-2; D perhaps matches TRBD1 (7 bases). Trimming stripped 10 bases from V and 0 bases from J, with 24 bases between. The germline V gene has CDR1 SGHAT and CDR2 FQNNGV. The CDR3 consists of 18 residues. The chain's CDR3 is CAIRRRGRDPPNTGELFF. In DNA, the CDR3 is TGTGCCATCCGGAGGAGGGGGCGGGACCCTCCGAACACCGGGGAGCTGTTTTTT.

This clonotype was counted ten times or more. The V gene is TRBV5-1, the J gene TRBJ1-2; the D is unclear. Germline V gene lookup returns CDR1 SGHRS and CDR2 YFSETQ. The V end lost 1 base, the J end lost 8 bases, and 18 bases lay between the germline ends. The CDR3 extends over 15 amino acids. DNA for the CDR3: TGCGCCAGCAGCTTGTCTGGGCTACCGCTCGGAGGCTACACCTTC. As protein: CASSLSGLPLGGYTF.

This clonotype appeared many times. The DNA for the CDR3 is TGCGCCAGCAGTGAGCCGGACACCCGGTGCACTGAAGCTTTCTTT. Its protein product is CASSEPDTRCTEAFF. The chain joins TRBV10-1 to TRBJ1-1; possible D gene TRBD1, 5 bases. There are 15 residues in the CDR3. The V end lost 2 bases, the J end lost 4 bases, and 14 bases lay between the germline ends. Germline CDR1 and CDR2: WNHNN and SYGVQD (reference sequence).

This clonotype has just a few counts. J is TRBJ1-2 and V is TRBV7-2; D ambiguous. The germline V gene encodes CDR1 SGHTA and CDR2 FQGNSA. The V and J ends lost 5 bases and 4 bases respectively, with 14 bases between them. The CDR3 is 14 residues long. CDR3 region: CASSRAGGTYGYTF. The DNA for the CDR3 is TGTGCCAGCAGCAGAGCCGGCGGAACCTATGGCTACACCTTC.

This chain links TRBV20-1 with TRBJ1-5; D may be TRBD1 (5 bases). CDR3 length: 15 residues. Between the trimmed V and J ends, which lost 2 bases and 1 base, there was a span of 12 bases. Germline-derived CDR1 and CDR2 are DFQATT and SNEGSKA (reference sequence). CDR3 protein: CSARPPGLSNQPQHF. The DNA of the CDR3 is TGCAGTGCTAGACCACCGGGACTGAGCAATCAGCCCCAGCATTTT.

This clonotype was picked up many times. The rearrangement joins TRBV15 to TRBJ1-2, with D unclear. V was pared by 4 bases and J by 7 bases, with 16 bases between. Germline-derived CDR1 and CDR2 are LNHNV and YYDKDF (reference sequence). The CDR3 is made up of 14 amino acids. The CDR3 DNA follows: TGTGCCACCAGCACACGGACCAGAACTATTGGCTACACCTTC. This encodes CATSTRTRTIGYTF.

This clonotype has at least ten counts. CDR3 in amino acids: CASSSRAQFLQETQYF. The CDR3 DNA follows: TGTGCCAGCAGTTCCCGGGCCCAGTTTCTACAAGAGACCCAGTACTTC. The chain has TRBV28 and TRBJ2-5; D remains unclear. Looked up from germline, CDR1 is MDHEN and CDR2 is SYDVKM. V gave up 4 bases and J gave up 2 bases, with 17 bases separating them. This CDR3 region has 16 residues.